Presented here are 22 T cell receptor beta chains from one specimen sequenced in a study of T-cell memory formation after mild COVID-19. TCRdb re-derived calls from the 5' RACE reads in MiXCR, one entry per CDR3 protein. In the table there are 350,000 to 450,000 distinct CDR3 sequences, approximately 24% of which are singletons. Sequenced: PBMCs or a T cell subset sorted from them (not recorded which). Receptor source: an adult woman who had mild COVID-19 (a few samples of this study predate the infection). Cell type and time point are not known.

The chain carries TRBV7-2 and TRBJ2-5, with 8 positions matching TRBD1. V trimming: 5 bases; J trimming: 3 bases; junction bases outside the gene matches: 11. Germline V lookup: CDR1 SGHTA, CDR2 FQGNSA. This CDR3 is 16 amino acids long. Here the CDR3 reads CASSPRPGTGKETQYF. The DNA for the CDR3 is TGTGCCAGCAGCCCCCGACCTGGGACAGGAAAAGAGACCCAGTACTTC. Looking up the rest from reference TRBV7-2 and TRBJ2-5 gives the full variable domain: GAGVSQSPSNKVTEKGKDVELRCDPISGHTALYWYRQSLGQGLEFLIYFQGNSAPDKSGLPSDRFSAERTGGSVSTLTIQRTQQEDSAVYLCASSPRPGTGKETQYFGPGTRLLVL.

The chain links TRBV24-1 to TRBJ2-1; maybe TRBD1 (6 bases). Germline V gene lookup returns CDR1 KGHDR and CDR2 SFDVKD. This CDR3 is 12 amino acids long. The V end lost 9 bases, the J end lost 3 bases, and 8 bases lay between the germline ends. This chain's CDR3 is CATPDSYNEQFF. Written as DNA, the CDR3 is TGTGCCACCCCGGACAGCTACAATGAGCAGTTCTTC.

The CDR3 loop is CASSSPGRPNEQYF. CDR3 nucleotide sequence: TGTGCCAGCAGCTCCCCTGGACGCCCTAACGAGCAGTACTTC. J is TRBJ2-7 and V is TRBV7-8; no firm D call. In germline, CDR1 is SGHVS, CDR2 FQNEAQ. The ends were cut back, 4 bases at V and 5 bases at J, with 15 bases in the middle. This CDR3 spans 14 amino acids.

This chain connects TRBV7-9 to TRBJ2-5, with D tentatively TRBD1 (6 bases). V was trimmed by 5 bases and J by 4 bases, leaving 20 bases between them. The CDR3 is 16 amino acids. Germline V gives CDR1 SEHNR, CDR2 FQNEAQ (reference sequence). The CDR3 spells CASSGKGQSDGETQYF. CDR3 nucleotides: TGTGCCAGCAGCGGAAAAGGACAGTCCGACGGAGAGACCCAGTACTTC. The variable domain in full, with the rest retrieved from reference TRBV7-9 and TRBJ2-5, is DTGVSQNPRHKITKRGQNVTFRCDPISEHNRLYWYRQTLGQGPEFLTYFQNEAQLEKSRLLSDRFSAERPKGSFSTLEIQRTEQGDSAMYLCASSGKGQSDGETQYFGPGTRLLVL.

The table lists this clonotype with many counts. The chain couples TRBV5-1 to TRBJ2-2; D is unresolved. Trimming cost V 2 bases and J 0 bases, with 8 bases left between them. The CDR3 totals 15 residues. The germline CDR1 and CDR2 sequences are SGHRS and YFSETQ. The CDR3 is CASSFSGSNTGELFF. CDR3 DNA sequence: TGCGCCAGCAGCTTCTCCGGGTCGAACACCGGGGAGCTGTTTTTT. Based on the CDR3 plus reference TRBV5-1 and TRBJ2-2, the full variable domain is KAGVTQTPRYLIKTRGQQVTLSCSPISGHRSVSWYQQTPGQGLQFLFEYFSETQRNKGNFPGRFSGRQFSNSRSEMNVSTLELGDSALYLCASSFSGSNTGELFFGEGSRLTVL.

This clonotype was seen a few times. The chain carries TRBV3-1 and TRBJ1-1, with a tentative D call TRBD1 (5 bases). The CDR3 covers 15 residues. The V end was cut by 6 bases, the J end by 0 bases, with 14 bases between. Germline values: CDR1 LGHDT, CDR2 YNNKEL (reference sequence). The CDR3 bases are TGTGCCAGCAGTAGTAGACAGCTCATGAACACTGAAGCTTTCTTT. Protein: CASSSRQLMNTEAFF.

The rearrangement uses TRBV4-2 and TRBJ1-2; maybe TRBD1 (6 bases). The CDR3 runs 16 residues. Germline V gene data show CDR1 as LGHNA and CDR2 as YNFKEQ. The V and J ends lost 0 bases and 4 bases respectively, with 15 bases between them. The CDR3 here is CASSQDLWTALYGYTF. The CDR3 region has the DNA TGTGCCAGCAGCCAAGACTTATGGACAGCGCTCTATGGCTACACCTTC.

This clonotype has only a few counts. The chain is built from TRBV4-1 and TRBJ2-5; TRBD1 aligns across 11 bases. The CDR3 contains 20 residues. Unmatched junction bases numbered 20, after V lost 3 bases and J lost 5 bases. CDR1 and CDR2 from the germline V gene are MGHRA and YSYEKL. The CDR3 sequence: CASSQRRLWDRGAKGETQYF. The DNA of the CDR3 is TGCGCCAGCAGCCAGAGGCGACTATGGGACAGGGGGGCCAAAGGGGAGACCCAGTACTTC.

This rearrangement joins TRBV6-1 to TRBJ2-5; 7 positions match TRBD1. The V gene end was trimmed by 6 bases and the J gene end by 2 bases; junction bases not matched to a gene: 3. The germline gives CDR1 MNHNS, CDR2 SASEGT. This CDR3 has 13 amino acids. The CDR3 here is CASRPRGQETQYF. CDR3 DNA: TGTGCCAGCAGGCCCAGGGGGCAAGAGACCCAGTACTTC.

The chain couples TRBV9 to TRBJ2-7, with a tentative D call TRBD2 (7 bases). Germline V gives CDR1 SGDLS, CDR2 YYNGEE. V dropped 3 bases and J dropped 4 bases, with 11 bases sitting between them. The CDR3 is 13 amino acids. The CDR3 nucleotides read TGTGCCAGCAGCGGGGGAGGGGGTTACGAGCAGTACTTC. Its translation is CASSGGGGYEQYF.

This sequence joins TRBV6-5 and TRBJ1-2, with TRBD1 matching 9 bases. Trimming took 5 bases from V and 8 from J; bases not matched to a gene: 12. The CDR3 totals 15 residues. Germline V CDR1 and CDR2: MNHEY, SVGAGI. The CDR3 spells CASSTRDRVPEGYTF. The CDR3 DNA reads as TGTGCCAGCAGTACCCGGGACAGGGTTCCGGAAGGCTACACCTTC.

The V and J genes are TRBV4-2 and TRBJ2-7; unclear D gene. Trimming stripped 0 bases from V and 6 bases from J, with 12 bases between. There are 14 residues in the CDR3. Germline V gene sequence: CDR1 LGHNA, CDR2 YNFKEQ. This chain's CDR3 is CASSQDSGSSEQYF. Here the CDR3 DNA reads TGTGCCAGCAGCCAAGATTCCGGATCTAGCGAGCAGTACTTC.

This clonotype was seen a handful of times. The V and J genes are TRBV5-1 and TRBJ2-3; D is perhaps TRBD1 (6 bases). Germline V gene data show CDR1 as SGHRS and CDR2 as YFSETQ. The CDR3 is 15 residues long. V lost 0 bases and J lost 0, with 8 bases in between. The CDR3 nucleotides read TGCGCCAGCAGCTTGGCGGACAGTAGCACAGATACGCAGTATTTT. This encodes CASSLADSSTDTQYF. Complete variable domain (other parts from reference TRBV5-1 and TRBJ2-3): KAGVTQTPRYLIKTRGQQVTLSCSPISGHRSVSWYQQTPGQGLQFLFEYFSETQRNKGNFPGRFSGRQFSNSRSEMNVSTLELGDSALYLCASSLADSSTDTQYFGPGTRLTVL.

This clonotype has ten or more counts. V is TRBV5-1 and J is TRBJ2-3; D gene unclear. CDR1 SGHRS and CDR2 YFSETQ come from the germline V gene. The CDR3 runs 14 residues. Trimming cost V 0 bases and J 2 bases, with 7 bases left between them. In DNA form, the CDR3 reads TGCGCCAGCAGCTTGGCACAGATCACAGATACGCAGTATTTT. This translates into CASSLAQITDTQYF.

The chain has TRBV12-3 or TRBV12-4 and TRBJ1-5, with D possibly being TRBD1 (6 bases). Trimming took off 6 bases at V and 7 bases at J, with 22 bases between the two ends. The CDR3 runs 16 residues. For the CDR3, the DNA is TGTGCCAGCAGCCATGAACGGGGGCCTCGGGACCAGCCCCAGCATTTT. Protein product: CASSHERGPRDQPQHF.

This chain links TRBV24-1 with TRBJ2-3; D could derive from TRBD1 or TRBD2 (5 bases each). The CDR3 runs 15 residues. Germline CDR1 and CDR2: KGHDR and SFDVKD. The V and J ends lost 4 bases and 3 bases respectively, with 13 bases between them. CDR3 DNA sequence: TGTGCCACCAGTGACCCGGGACCTCTTACAGATACGCAGTATTTT. This codes for CATSDPGPLTDTQYF.

The table lists this clonotype with a few counts. The chain combines TRBV6-5 with TRBJ2-7, with TRBD1 matching over 10 bases. The CDR3 length is 14 residues. The V segment lost 2 bases and the J segment 4 bases; nucleotides outside the gene matches: 2. Per germline, CDR1 MNHEY and CDR2 SVGAGI. The CDR3 loop reads CASSYRDRGYEQYF. The CDR3 region has the DNA TGTGCCAGCAGTTACCGGGACAGGGGTTACGAGCAGTACTTC.

This clonotype was seen more than once but under ten times. The rearrangement joins TRBV7-9 to TRBJ2-2; TRBD1 might be the D (5 bases). This CDR3 is built from 14 residues. Trimming left V 4 bases short and J 7 bases short, with 13 bases between. The germline V gene encodes CDR1 SEHNR and CDR2 FQNEAQ (reference sequence). The CDR3 reads CASSSREGIGELFF. The CDR3 region has the DNA TGTGCCAGCAGCTCCAGGGAAGGGATCGGGGAGCTGTTTTTT.

The rearrangement uses TRBV5-1 and TRBJ2-7; 9 nucleotides match TRBD2. Germline V gene sequence: CDR1 SGHRS, CDR2 YFSETQ. The length of the CDR3 is 16 residues. Losses at the gene ends were 0 bases for V and 2 bases for J; bases not matched to a gene: 6. CDR3: CASSLDGGRAAYEQYF. CDR3 DNA: TGCGCCAGCAGCTTGGACGGCGGGAGGGCCGCCTACGAGCAGTACTTC. Full variable domain (missing parts from reference TRBV5-1 and TRBJ2-7): KAGVTQTPRYLIKTRGQQVTLSCSPISGHRSVSWYQQTPGQGLQFLFEYFSETQRNKGNFPGRFSGRQFSNSRSEMNVSTLELGDSALYLCASSLDGGRAAYEQYFGPGTRLTVT.

The chain links TRBV4-1 to TRBJ2-7; D perhaps matches TRBD2 (6 bases). The CDR3 loop spans 14 amino acids. The germline CDR1 and CDR2 sequences are MGHRA and YSYEKL. V shed 4 bases and J shed 3 bases, with 13 bases lying between them. The CDR3 DNA reads as TGCGCCAGCAGCCTTCGTCAGGAGGGCTACGAGCAGTACTTC. It specifies CASSLRQEGYEQYF.

The genes are TRBV20-1 and TRBJ2-1; 13 bases are a match to TRBD2. Germline V CDR1 and CDR2: DFQATT, SNEGSKA (reference sequence). With V trimmed by 5 bases and J by 6 bases, 7 bases remained unmatched. This CDR3 is 15 amino acids long. CDR3 in amino acids: CSAQTSGGLGNEQFF. CDR3 sequence (DNA): TGCAGTGCTCAGACTAGCGGGGGGTTAGGCAATGAGCAGTTCTTC.

The chain employs TRBV6-5 and TRBJ1-1, with D perhaps matching TRBD1 (6 bases). The CDR3 consists of 18 residues. CDR1 is MNHEY, CDR2 SVGAGI, per germline. V was pared by 2 bases and J by 0 bases, with 19 bases between. The CDR3 protein is CASSYQSGQILMNTEAFF. The CDR3 DNA reads as TGTGCCAGCAGTTACCAGAGCGGACAGATATTGATGAACACTGAAGCTTTCTTT.